The clone carrying this TCR beta chain was seen ten or more times. The antigen is undetermined. These data belong to a study of T cells in Graves' hyperthyroidism and ophthalmopathy. Study in general: The blood sample was taken at first diagnosis, before treatment began.

Amplified TCR beta CDR3 regions came from RNA transcripts. The TCR CDR3 first-round RT-PCR relied on the HTBI primer set. TCRdb ran MiXCR on the multiplex PCR reads and lists one entry per CDR3 protein. The table records some 620,000 distinct CDR3 sequences, 15% to 20% of them present only once. PBMCs were collected from a 10 ml volume of fresh peripheral blood. Points from the study as a whole: Ophthalmopathy was told apart from stable hyperthyroidism by a 13 V-J model.

This receptor was obtained from a woman in her 30s with Graves' hyperthyroidism. Specimen: blood.

CDR3 bases: TGCAGTGCTAGGGTAGCGGTTACAGATACGCAGTATTTT. Translating it yields CSARVAVTDTQYF. The genes are TRBV20-1 and TRBJ2-3; perhaps TRBD2 as D (6 bases). V dropped 3 bases and J dropped 3 bases, with 10 bases sitting between them. This CDR3 comprises 13 residues. Germline lookup yields CDR1 DFQATT and CDR2 SNEGSKA (reference sequence).